This paragraph covers one T cell receptor (beta chain) sequence. At one end, the junction sequence differs from germline, possibly due to a read error. Original analysis: Reference gene primer amplification yielded estimated nucleated cell counts. Repertoires were generated with immunoSEQ multiplex PCR, while TCRdb's copy carries only in-frame clones and drops some. V and J calls and clone size are as listed in that table; D and trimming were resolved from the DNA. This table holds tens of thousands of clones, roughly 78% found once. The data stem from a study of blood T cell repertoires in COVID-19. CDR1 is SGHRS and CDR2 is YFSETQ in the germline V gene. The CDR3 spans 15 residues.

The specimen was peripheral blood. The chain carries TRBV5-1 and TRBJ1-1; D perhaps matches TRBD1 (5 bases). This sequence was found in a human donor in a cohort sampled during active COVID-19. The CDR3 coding sequence is TGCGCCAGCACCTTGACCGTTGGGGGGAGCGCTGAAGCTTTCTTT. Its translation: CASTLTVGGSAEAFF.